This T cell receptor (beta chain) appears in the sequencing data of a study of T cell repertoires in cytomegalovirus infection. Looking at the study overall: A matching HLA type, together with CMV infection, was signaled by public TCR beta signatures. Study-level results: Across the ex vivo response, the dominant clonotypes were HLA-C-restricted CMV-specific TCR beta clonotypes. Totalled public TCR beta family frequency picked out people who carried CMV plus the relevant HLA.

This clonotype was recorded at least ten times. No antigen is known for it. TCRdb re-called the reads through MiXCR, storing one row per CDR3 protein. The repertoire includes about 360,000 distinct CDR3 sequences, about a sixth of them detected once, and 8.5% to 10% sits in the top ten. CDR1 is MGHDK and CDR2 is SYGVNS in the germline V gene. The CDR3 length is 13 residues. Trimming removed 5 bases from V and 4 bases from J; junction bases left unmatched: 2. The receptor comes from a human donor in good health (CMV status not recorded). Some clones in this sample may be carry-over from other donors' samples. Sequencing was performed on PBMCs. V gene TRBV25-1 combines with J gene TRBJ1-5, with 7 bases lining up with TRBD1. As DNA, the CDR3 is TGTGCCAGCAGTTCGACAGGGAATCAGCCCCAGCATTTT. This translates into CASSSTGNQPQHF.